Each of the 19 T cell receptor beta chains below was sequenced from the same sample in a study of Ad26.COV2.S vaccination and SARS-CoV-2 variants. Treatment meaning: over 15 received Ad26.COV2.S at low or high dose, single or two shots; about five received placebo; per-sample allocation not given. Material that was analyzed had been drawn on day 63 after the first vaccine or placebo injection. Produced via immunoSEQ multiplex PCR; TCRdb's table is partial and in-frame only. This sample yields hundreds of thousands of clones, of which approximately 84% are seen a single time; 3% to 4% belongs to the top ten. The material was peripheral blood, obtained in a trial of Ad26.COV2.S vaccine versus placebo. The receptors stem from a person between 18 and 59 years old who received the Ad26.COV2.S COVID-19 vaccine or a placebo.

The genes are TRBV7-6 and TRBJ1-4, with 10 bases identical to TRBD1. Germline CDR1 SGHVS, CDR2 FNYEAQ. The CDR3 runs 16 residues. V gave up 2 bases and J gave up 7 bases; unmatched junction bases: 7. CDR3 sequence reads: CASSLNSGQGGEKLFF. CDR3 DNA: TGTGCCAGCAGCTTAAACAGCGGACAGGGGGGTGAAAAACTGTTTTTT. Full variable domain (remainder filled in from reference TRBV7-6 and TRBJ1-4): GAGVSQSPRYKVTKRGQDVALRCDPISGHVSLYWYRQALGQGPEFLTYFNYEAQQDKSGLPNDRFSAERPEGSISTLTIQRTEQRDSAMYRCASSLNSGQGGEKLFFGSGTQLSVL.

The chain links TRBV7-2 to TRBJ2-5; 9 bases line up with TRBD1. This CDR3 comprises 14 residues. Trimming took 4 bases from V and 5 from J; bases not matched to a gene: 5. The germline V gene encodes CDR1 SGHTA and CDR2 FQGNSA. The CDR3 DNA follows: TGTGCCAGCAGCTCAGGGACAGGGCTCGAGACCCAGTACTTC. It codes for CASSSGTGLETQYF.

The chain is built from TRBV30 and TRBJ2-2; D gene uncertain. Per germline, CDR1 GTSNPN and CDR2 SVGIG (reference sequence). Trimming took 4 bases from V and 5 from J, leaving 17 bases between them. The CDR3 is made up of 15 amino acids. This CDR3 reads CAWNFWDGLTGELFF. The CDR3 DNA reads as TGTGCCTGGAATTTTTGGGATGGCTTAACCGGGGAGCTGTTTTTT. The full variable domain, in which reference TRBV30 and TRBJ2-2 provide the parts outside the CDR3, is SQTIHQWPATLVQPVGSPLSLECTVEGTSNPNLYWYRQAAGRGLQLLFYSVGIGQISSEVPQNLSASRPQDRQFILSSKKLLLSDSGFYLCAWNFWDGLTGELFFGEGSRLTVL.

The rearrangement joins TRBV11-2 to TRBJ1-1; D call uncertain. Germline lookup yields CDR1 SGHAT and CDR2 FQNNGV. With 2 bases removed from V and 5 bases from J, the gap between germline ends came to 6 bases. The length of the CDR3 is 12 residues. The CDR3 is CASSLSRTEAFF. Written as DNA, the CDR3 is TGTGCCAGCAGCTTATCAAGGACTGAAGCTTTCTTT.

The chain joins TRBV18 to TRBJ2-1; 11 nucleotides align to TRBD2. With V trimmed by 3 bases and J by 5 bases, 6 bases remained unmatched. CDR1 is KGHSH and CDR2 is LQKENI in the germline V gene. CDR3 size: 16 residues. DNA for the CDR3: TGTGCCAGCTCACCCACACTAGCGGGAGTAAACAATGAGCAGTTCTTC. This encodes CASSPTLAGVNNEQFF. The full variable domain, completed using reference TRBV18 and TRBJ2-1, is NAGVMQNPRHLVRRRGQEARLRCSPMKGHSHVYWYRQLPEEGLKFMVYLQKENIIDESGMPKERFSAEFPKEGPSILRIQQVVRGDSAAYFCASSPTLAGVNNEQFFGPGTRLTVL.

This chain joins TRBV7-9 and TRBJ2-2; 7 nucleotides agree with TRBD2. The ends lost 4 bases at V and 1 base at J; junction bases unmatched: 6. The CDR3 has 16 residues. Germline-derived CDR1 and CDR2 are SEHNR and FQNEAQ (reference sequence). CDR3 bases: TGTGCCAGCAGCTCCGGGCGGGGGATGAACACCGGGGAGCTGTTTTTT. Amino acid sequence: CASSSGRGMNTGELFF.

The genes are TRBV25-1 and TRBJ2-1; D remains ambiguous. Germline-derived CDR1 and CDR2 are MGHDK and SYGVNS. The CDR3 sequence is 14 residues long. V shed 3 bases and J shed 9 bases, with 15 bases lying between them. The CDR3 nucleotides read TGTGCCAGCAGTGATGTGGACGTCTCCGGTGAGCAGTTCTTC. This encodes CASSDVDVSGEQFF.

The chain couples TRBV5-1 to TRBJ2-1; 11 bases map to TRBD2. With 0 bases clipped from V and 3 bases from J, the junction kept 2 bases outside the gene matches. Germline values: CDR1 SGHRS, CDR2 YFSETQ. The CDR3 consists of 16 residues. The CDR3 DNA sequence: TGCGCCAGCAGCTTGGCCGGGACTAGCGGCTACAATGAGCAGTTCTTC. This encodes CASSLAGTSGYNEQFF.

This chain joins TRBV5-1 and TRBJ2-1; 8 bases agree with TRBD2. Trimming at V came to 1 base and at J to 6 bases, leaving 12 bases not matched to a gene. Germline assignment: CDR1 SGHRS and CDR2 YFSETQ. This CDR3 has 17 residues. The CDR3 sequence is CASSLSRGGLVINEQFF. In DNA form, the CDR3 reads TGCGCCAGCAGCTTGTCACGCGGGGGGCTCGTTATCAATGAGCAGTTCTTC.

This clone has ten or more counts. The junction departs from germline at one end; a sequencing error may be responsible. The chain joins TRBV18 to TRBJ1-3; 7 nucleotides match TRBD1. Germline V lookup: CDR1 KGHSH, CDR2 LQKENI. This CDR3 has 15 residues. The CDR3 loop reads CASSTPQGGPSTIYF. CDR3 nucleotide sequence: TGTGCCAGCTCAACACCCCAGGGGGGCCCCAGCACCATATATTTT.

This clone was observed a single time. The J gene is TRBJ1-4, the V gene TRBV13, with 8 bases that match TRBD1. Germline-derived CDR1 and CDR2 are PRHDT and FYEKMQ (reference sequence). The CDR3 loop spans 20 amino acids. V shed 3 bases, J shed 1 base, and the junction held 16 bases outside the gene matches. Here the CDR3 reads CASSFKWAGGEYGTNEKLFF. The CDR3 region has the DNA TGTGCCAGCAGCTTTAAGTGGGCAGGGGGCGAATACGGAACTAATGAAAAACTGTTTTTT.

V usage is TRBV4-3 and J usage is TRBJ2-2, with D perhaps matching TRBD1 (6 bases). This CDR3 spans 15 amino acids. V was clipped by 5 bases and J by 0 bases, with 10 bases between them. Germline lookup yields CDR1 LGHNA and CDR2 YSLEER. For the CDR3, the DNA is TGCGCCAGCAGCGTGGGACATCCGAACACCGGGGAGCTGTTTTTT. Amino acids: CASSVGHPNTGELFF.

The J gene is TRBJ2-1, the V gene TRBV4-3; 9 nucleotides agree with TRBD1. This CDR3 region has 16 residues. The J segment lost 4 bases and the V segment lost 0 bases, leaving 4 bases of the junction unmatched. Germline CDR1 and CDR2: LGHNA and YSLEER. The CDR3, as DNA: TGCGCCAGCAGCCAAGAGGACAGGGGTGGTTACAATGAGCAGTTCTTC. It specifies CASSQEDRGGYNEQFF.

This chain connects TRBV19 to TRBJ2-3; D tentatively reads TRBD1 or TRBD2 (5 bases each). The CDR3 totals 11 residues. Trimming removed 6 bases at V and 9 bases at J, with 10 bases between. Germline CDR1 reads LNHDA; CDR2 reads SQIVND (reference sequence). CDR3 DNA sequence: TGTGCCAGTAGGGGACGGGGAACGCAGTATTTT. Translation: CASRGRGTQYF.

V usage is TRBV6-1 and J usage is TRBJ1-2, with D tentatively TRBD1 (6 bases). The CDR3 loop spans 13 amino acids. V lost 2 bases and J 8 bases, leaving 12 bases between the germline ends. CDR1 and CDR2 from the germline V gene are MNHNS and SASEGT. CDR3 sequence reads: CASSEQGTGGYTF. The CDR3 DNA reads as TGTGCCAGCAGTGAACAGGGGACTGGGGGCTACACCTTC.

This rearrangement joins TRBV10-3 to TRBJ2-7; a weak D match, TRBD1 (6 bases). The DNA end is more similar to TRBJ2-5, so the J call may be wrong. Per germline, CDR1 ENHRY and CDR2 SYGVKD. This CDR3 region has 14 residues. The CDR3 protein is CAISESAGDTTQYF. The CDR3 DNA reads TGTGCCATCAGTGAGTCGGCAGGGGATACGACCCAGTACTTC.

This clone was detected only once. The chain links TRBV25-1 to TRBJ1-6; the D is unclear. V lost 1 base, J lost 5 bases, and 9 bases lay in between. This CDR3 spans 15 amino acids. CDR1 MGHDK and CDR2 SYGVNS come from the germline V gene. In DNA form, the CDR3 reads TGTGCCAGCAGTGAATTTGGCGGAAATAATTCACCCCTCCACTTT. Protein sequence: CASSEFGGNNSPLHF.

The V call is TRBV21-1, the J call TRBJ1-5. TRBV21-1 is a known pseudogene. CDR3 length: 17 amino acids. The CDR3 sequence is CASSKASPGGGFKPQHF. CDR3 nucleotide sequence: TGTGCCAGCAGCAAAGCCTCGCCAGGAGGGGGGTTCAAGCCCCAGCATTTT.

The chain recombines TRBV2 with TRBJ2-5; the D gene is possibly TRBD1 (6 bases). From germline, CDR1 is SNHLY and CDR2 FYNNEI. Trimming removed 8 bases at V and 2 bases at J, with 12 bases between. The CDR3 is made up of 13 amino acids. CDR3 DNA sequence: TGTGCCAGCGAGGACAGAGTACAAGAGACCCAGTACTTC. Amino acid sequence: CASEDRVQETQYF. The whole variable domain, filled in from reference TRBV2 and TRBJ2-5, reads EPEVTQTPSHQVTQMGQEVILRCVPISNHLYFYWYRQILGQKVEFLVSFYNNEISEKSEIFDDQFSVERPDGSNFTLKIRSTKLEDSAMYFCASEDRVQETQYFGPGTRLLVL.